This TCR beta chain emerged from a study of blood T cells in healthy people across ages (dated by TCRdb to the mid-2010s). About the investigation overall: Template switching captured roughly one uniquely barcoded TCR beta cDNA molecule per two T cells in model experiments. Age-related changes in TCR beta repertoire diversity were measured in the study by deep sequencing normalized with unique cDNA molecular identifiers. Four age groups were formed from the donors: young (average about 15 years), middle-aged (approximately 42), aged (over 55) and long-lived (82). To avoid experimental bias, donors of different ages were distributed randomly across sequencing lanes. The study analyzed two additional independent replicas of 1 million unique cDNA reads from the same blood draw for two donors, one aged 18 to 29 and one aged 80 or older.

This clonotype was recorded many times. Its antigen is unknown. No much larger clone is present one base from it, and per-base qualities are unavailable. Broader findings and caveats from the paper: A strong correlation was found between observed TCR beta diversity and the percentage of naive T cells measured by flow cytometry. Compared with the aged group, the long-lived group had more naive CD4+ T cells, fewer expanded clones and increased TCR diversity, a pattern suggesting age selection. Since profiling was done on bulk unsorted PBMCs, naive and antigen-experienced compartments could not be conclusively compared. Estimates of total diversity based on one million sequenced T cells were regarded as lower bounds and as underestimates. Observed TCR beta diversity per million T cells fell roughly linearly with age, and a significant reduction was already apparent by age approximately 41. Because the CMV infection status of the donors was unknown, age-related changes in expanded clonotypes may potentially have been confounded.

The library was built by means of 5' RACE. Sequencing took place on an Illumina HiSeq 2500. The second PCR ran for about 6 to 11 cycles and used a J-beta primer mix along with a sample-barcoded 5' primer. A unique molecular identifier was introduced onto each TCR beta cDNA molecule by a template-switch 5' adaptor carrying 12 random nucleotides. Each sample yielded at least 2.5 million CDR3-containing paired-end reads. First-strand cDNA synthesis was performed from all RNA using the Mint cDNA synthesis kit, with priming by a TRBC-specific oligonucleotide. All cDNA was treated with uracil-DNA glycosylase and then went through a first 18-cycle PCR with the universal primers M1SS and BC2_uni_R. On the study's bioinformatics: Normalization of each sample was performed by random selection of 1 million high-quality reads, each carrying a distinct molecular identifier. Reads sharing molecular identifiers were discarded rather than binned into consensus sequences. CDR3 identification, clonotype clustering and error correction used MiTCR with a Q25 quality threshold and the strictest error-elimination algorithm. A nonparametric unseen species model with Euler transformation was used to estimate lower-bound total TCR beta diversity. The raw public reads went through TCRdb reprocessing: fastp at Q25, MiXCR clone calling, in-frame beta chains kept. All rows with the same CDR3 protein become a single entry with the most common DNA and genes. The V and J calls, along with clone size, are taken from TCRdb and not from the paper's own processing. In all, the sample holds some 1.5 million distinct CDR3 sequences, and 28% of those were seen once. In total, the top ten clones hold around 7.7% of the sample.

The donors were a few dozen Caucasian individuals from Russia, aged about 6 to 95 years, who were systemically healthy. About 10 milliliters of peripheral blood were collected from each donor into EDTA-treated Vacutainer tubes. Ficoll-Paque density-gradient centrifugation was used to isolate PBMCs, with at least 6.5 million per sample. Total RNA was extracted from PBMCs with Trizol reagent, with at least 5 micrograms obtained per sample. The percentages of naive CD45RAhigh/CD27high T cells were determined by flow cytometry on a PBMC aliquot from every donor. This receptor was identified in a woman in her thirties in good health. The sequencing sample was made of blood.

CDR3 protein: CAISESILSGGAYEQYF. The DNA reads TGTGCCATCAGTGAGTCGATCTTAAGCGGGGGGGCCTACGAGCAGTACTTC. The chain links TRBV10-3 with TRBJ2-7; 10 bases in the junction line up with TRBD2. V and J are trimmed by 0 bases and 2 bases, and the gene matches miss 7 bases of the junction. Looking up the germline V gene yields CDR1 ENHRY and CDR2 SYGVKD. Inclusive of the bounding cysteine and phenylalanine, the CDR3 is 17 residues long. The retained sequence is limited to the CDR3, 51 bases, with the frame set at the first base.